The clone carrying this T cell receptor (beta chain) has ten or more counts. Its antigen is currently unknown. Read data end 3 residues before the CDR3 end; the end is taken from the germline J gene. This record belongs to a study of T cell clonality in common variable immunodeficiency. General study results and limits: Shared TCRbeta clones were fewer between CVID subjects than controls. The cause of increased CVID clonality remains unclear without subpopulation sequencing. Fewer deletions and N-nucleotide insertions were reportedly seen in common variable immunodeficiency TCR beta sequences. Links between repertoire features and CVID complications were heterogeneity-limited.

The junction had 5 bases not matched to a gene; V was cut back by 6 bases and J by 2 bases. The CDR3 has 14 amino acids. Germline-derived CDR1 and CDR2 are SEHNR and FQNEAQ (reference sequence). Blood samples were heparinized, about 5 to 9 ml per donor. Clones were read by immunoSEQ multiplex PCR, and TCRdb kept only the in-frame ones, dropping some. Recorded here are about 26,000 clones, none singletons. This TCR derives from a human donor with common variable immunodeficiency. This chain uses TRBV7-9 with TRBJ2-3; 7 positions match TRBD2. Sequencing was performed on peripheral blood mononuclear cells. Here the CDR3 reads CASRPGGYTDTQYF. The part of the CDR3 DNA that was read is TGTGCCAGCAGGCCCGGGGGGTACACAGATACG. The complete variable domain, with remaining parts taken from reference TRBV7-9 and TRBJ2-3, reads DTGVSQNPRHKITKRGQNVTFRCDPISEHNRLYWYRQTLGQGPEFLTYFQNEAQLEKSRLLSDRFSAERPKGSFSTLEIQRTEQGDSAMYLCASRPGGYTDTQYFGPGTRLTVL.